The 26 T cell receptor beta chains below all came from one sample that was sequenced in a study of blood T cell repertoires in COVID-19 (TCRdb year 2020). Library preparation used the immunoSEQ multiplex PCR assay. As stored in TCRdb, this immuneACCESS dataset retains in-frame rearrangements with V and J assigned. A fraction of the clones does not appear; measured against another copy, unresolved V genes explain less than half of the discrepancy, and the remainder lacks a known reason. The sample table records about 16,000 clones; 85% to 90% of these occur just once. Less than 25% of the sample is taken by the ten largest. Sequencing used peripheral blood. These receptors were taken from a man aged 55 to 70 with acute or convalescent COVID-19.

This chain links TRBV5-1 with TRBJ2-7, with 9 bases lining up with TRBD1. Germline CDR1 reads SGHRS; CDR2 reads YFSETQ. With 4 bases clipped from V and 4 bases from J, the junction kept 9 bases outside the gene matches. CDR3 length: 15 residues. The CDR3 DNA sequence: TGCGCCAGCAGCCCAGGACAGGGGCCGTCTTACGAGCAGTACTTC. Amino acids: CASSPGQGPSYEQYF.

The chain couples TRBV2 to TRBJ2-3, with TRBD1 matching 10 bases. The V and J ends lost 0 bases and 5 bases, in that order; junction bases with no gene match: 2. The CDR3 consists of 15 residues. Germline V gives CDR1 SNHLY, CDR2 FYNNEI. The CDR3 loop is CASSEAGQGLDTQYF. Written as DNA, the CDR3 is TGTGCCAGCAGTGAAGCGGGACAGGGGTTAGATACGCAGTATTTT.

V and J are TRBV18 and TRBJ1-5; possibly TRBD1 for D (5 bases). The germline gives CDR1 KGHSH, CDR2 LQKENI. The CDR3 runs to 14 residues. Trimming removed 2 bases from V and 3 bases from J, with 8 bases in between. CDR3 coding DNA: TGTGCCAGCTCACCAAAGACAGTCAATCAGCCCCAGCATTTT. Residues: CASSPKTVNQPQHF.

The chain recombines TRBV3-1 (or the pseudogene TRBV3-2) with TRBJ1-6; unclear D gene. This CDR3 is 16 amino acids long. V was cut by 1 base and J by 8 bases, with 15 bases left in between. Germline V gene lookup returns CDR1 LGHDT and CDR2 YNNKEL (reference sequence). In nucleotides, the CDR3 is TGTGCCAGCAGCCAAGGGGTTGGCAGGCGGGATTCACCCCTCCACTTT. Its protein product is CASSQGVGRRDSPLHF.

The chain employs TRBV28 and TRBJ1-2; no firm D call. Germline assignment: CDR1 MDHEN and CDR2 SYDVKM. Trimming removed 6 bases at V and 6 bases at J, with 17 bases between. The CDR3 is 14 residues long. CDR3 residues: CASREPGGKDGYTF. The DNA for the CDR3 is TGTGCCAGCAGAGAACCAGGAGGGAAGGATGGCTACACCTTC.

The V and J genes are TRBV12-3 or TRBV12-4 and TRBJ2-2; no clear D. The CDR3 is 13 amino acids. The V end was cut by 3 bases, the J end by 4 bases, with 6 bases between. The CDR3 bases are TGTGCCAGCAGTTTTCGACTCACCGGGGAGCTGTTTTTT. Translation gives CASSFRLTGELFF.

This clone was recorded only once. The chain uses TRBV28 and TRBJ2-1; a weak D match, TRBD1 (6 bases). Trimming left V 3 bases short and J 10 bases short, with 13 bases between. Germline lookup yields CDR1 MDHEN and CDR2 SYDVKM. The CDR3 has 13 amino acids. In DNA, the CDR3 is TGTGCCAGCAGTTTCTCGGACAGAAGCGAGCAGTTCTTC. Translation: CASSFSDRSEQFF.

The chain uses TRBV28 and TRBJ1-4; D uncertain. Germline-derived CDR1 and CDR2 are MDHEN and SYDVKM. Between the trimmed V and J ends, which lost 3 bases and 7 bases, there was a span of 15 bases. This CDR3 comprises 15 residues. The CDR3 sequence is CASSFTGWGLEKLFF. The CDR3 coding sequence is TGTGCCAGCAGTTTCACGGGATGGGGTCTTGAAAAACTGTTTTTT.

V is TRBV19 and J is TRBJ1-1; D may be TRBD1 (5 bases). This CDR3 region has 12 residues. Germline values: CDR1 LNHDA, CDR2 SQIVND (reference sequence). V was shortened by 5 bases and J by 8 bases, with 12 bases between the two germline ends. The CDR3 is CASSPPGGEAFF. In nucleotides, the CDR3 is TGTGCCAGTAGTCCCCCCGGGGGAGAAGCTTTCTTT.

The chain links TRBV6-5 to TRBJ2-7; D perhaps matches TRBD2 (6 bases). There are 14 residues in the CDR3. Germline lookup yields CDR1 MNHEY and CDR2 SVGAGI. Trimming removed 8 bases from V and 3 bases from J, with 17 bases in between. This chain's CDR3 is CASRPGAALYEQYF. The CDR3 DNA follows: TGTGCCAGCCGCCCGGGAGCGGCACTCTACGAGCAGTACTTC.

The rearrangement joins TRBV9 to TRBJ1-3; possibly TRBD1 for D (5 bases). This CDR3 comprises 14 residues. Trimming shortened V by 3 bases and J by 4 bases, and 11 bases separated the two germline ends. Germline V gene sequence: CDR1 SGDLS, CDR2 YYNGEE. The CDR3 DNA sequence: TGTGCCAGCAGCGGCGGCGGGGACGGAAACACCATATATTTT. This sequence encodes CASSGGGDGNTIYF.

The genes are TRBV19 and TRBJ2-3; 8 nucleotides match TRBD1. This CDR3 region has 13 residues. CDR1 and CDR2 from the germline V gene are LNHDA and SQIVND (reference sequence). Unmatched junction bases numbered 3, after V lost 6 bases and J lost 4 bases. In nucleotides, the CDR3 is TGTGCCAGTAGGACACAGGGGGCAGATACGCAGTATTTT. Protein sequence: CASRTQGADTQYF.

The rearrangement joins TRBV11-1 to TRBJ2-3; TRBD2 matches 8 bases. This CDR3 spans 15 amino acids. CDR1 SGHAT and CDR2 FQDESV come from the germline V gene (reference sequence). Germline trimming cut 2 bases from V and 4 bases from J; bases unmatched to any gene: 5. CDR3 DNA sequence: TGTGCCAGCAGCTTATTAGCGGGACAATCAGATACGCAGTATTTT. Protein: CASSLLAGQSDTQYF.

J is TRBJ1-4 and V is TRBV10-3; D is uncertain. Germline V lookup: CDR1 ENHRY, CDR2 SYGVKD. V lost 10 bases to trimming and J lost 8 bases, with 23 bases between them. This CDR3 spans 15 amino acids. The CDR3 loop is CATSDTEGLREKLFF. CDR3 bases: TGTGCCACTAGTGACACAGAAGGCCTTAGGGAAAAACTGTTTTTT.

The chain joins TRBV25-1 to TRBJ2-2; 8 bases match TRBD2. J lost 5 bases, V lost 3 bases, and 5 bases had no gene match. Germline lookup yields CDR1 MGHDK and CDR2 SYGVNS. The CDR3 runs 15 residues. In DNA, the CDR3 is TGTGCCAGCAGTGACGGGGGGGGCCGTACCGGGGAGCTGTTTTTT. Protein sequence: CASSDGGGRTGELFF.

The rearrangement joins TRBV6-1 to TRBJ2-3; 9 bases fit TRBD1. CDR1 and CDR2 (germline): MNHNS, SASEGT. This CDR3 contains 16 residues. V shed 4 bases and J 1 base; nucleotides not matched to a gene: 6. CDR3 region: CASSARQGGGTDTQYF. As DNA, the CDR3 is TGTGCCAGCAGTGCCAGACAGGGGGGCGGCACAGATACGCAGTATTTT.

The chain links TRBV6-4 to TRBJ1-5, with TRBD1 matching 7 bases. CDR1 and CDR2 (germline): MRHNA, SNTAGT. Losses at the gene ends were 3 bases for V and 0 bases for J; bases not matched to a gene: 5. The CDR3 totals 16 residues. CDR3 sequence reads: CASSEGQTYSNQPQHF. The CDR3 DNA reads TGTGCCAGCAGTGAGGGACAGACGTATAGCAATCAGCCCCAGCATTTT.

CDR3: CASSATGTGGSETQYF. The DNA for the CDR3 is TGTGCCAGCAGCGCTACCGGGACAGGGGGGTCAGAGACCCAGTACTTC. The chain combines TRBV5-4 with TRBJ2-5, with 11 bases lining up with TRBD1. The germline gives CDR1 SGHNT, CDR2 YYREEE (reference sequence). J lost 4 bases, V lost 4 bases, and 9 bases had no gene match. This CDR3 has 16 residues.

A single count supports this clone. CDR3 sequence reads: CASSQVWGGNEKLFF. The DNA of the CDR3 is TGTGCCAGCAGCCAAGTGTGGGGAGGGAATGAAAAACTGTTTTTT. The chain couples TRBV3-1 (or the pseudogene TRBV3-2) to TRBJ1-4; no reliable D call. The length of the CDR3 is 15 residues. V was cut by 1 base and J by 5 bases, with 11 bases left in between. Germline V CDR1 and CDR2: LGHDT, YNNKEL (reference sequence).

Written as DNA, the CDR3 is TGTGCCAGCAGTTACTCGAGATGGCGGGTAGGGGAGACCCAGTACTTC. Translating it yields CASSYSRWRVGETQYF. The chain joins TRBV6-5 to TRBJ2-5, with D tentatively TRBD2 (5 bases). The CDR3 extends over 16 amino acids. Trimming took 0 bases from V and 5 from J, leaving 16 bases between them. The germline CDR1 and CDR2 sequences are MNHEY and SVGAGI.

This clone is medium-sized by share. The chain combines TRBV5-1 with TRBJ2-5, with a tentative D call TRBD2 (6 bases). This CDR3 contains 14 residues. From germline, CDR1 is SGHRS and CDR2 YFSETQ. The V and J ends lost 4 bases and 0 bases respectively, with 10 bases between them. DNA for the CDR3: TGCGCCAGCAGCCCCTGGGACTACCAAGAGACCCAGTACTTC. Residues: CASSPWDYQETQYF. Complete variable domain (other parts from reference TRBV5-1 and TRBJ2-5): KAGVTQTPRYLIKTRGQQVTLSCSPISGHRSVSWYQQTPGQGLQFLFEYFSETQRNKGNFPGRFSGRQFSNSRSEMNVSTLELGDSALYLCASSPWDYQETQYFGPGTRLLVL.

This clone was detected only once. The gene calls are TRBV28 and TRBJ1-3; no reliable D call. CDR3 length: 13 residues. The germline V and J ends were trimmed by 7 bases and 0 bases, with 7 bases remaining between them. CDR1 is MDHEN and CDR2 is SYDVKM in the germline V gene. CDR3 amino acids: CASKQSSGNTIYF. As DNA, the CDR3 is TGTGCCAGCAAACAGAGCTCTGGAAACACCATATATTTT.

This chain links TRBV5-1 with TRBJ1-2, with D unclear. The CDR3 covers 12 residues. V shed 5 bases and J shed 8 bases, with 13 bases lying between them. Germline CDR1 reads SGHRS; CDR2 reads YFSETQ. CDR3 region: CASRSGDMGYTF. The CDR3 DNA follows: TGCGCCAGCAGGTCGGGAGATATGGGCTACACCTTC.

The gene calls are TRBV9 and TRBJ2-7, with D unresolved. CDR1 SGDLS and CDR2 YYNGEE come from the germline V gene. The CDR3 length is 12 residues. V lost 4 bases and J lost 0, with 5 bases in between. For the CDR3, the DNA is TGTGCCAGCAGCTCAGTCTCCTACGAGCAGTACTTC. This translates into CASSSVSYEQYF.

The DNA for the CDR3 is TGCGCCAGCAGCCAAATCGGGACTAGCTCCTACGAGCAGTACTTC. Amino acids: CASSQIGTSSYEQYF. This chain joins TRBV4-1 and TRBJ2-7; TRBD2 matches at 8 bases. The trim removed 2 bases at V and 0 bases at J, leaving 3 bases unmatched. CDR3 size: 15 residues. Per the germline V gene, CDR1 is MGHRA and CDR2 is YSYEKL.

V and J are TRBV27 and TRBJ1-1, with D possibly being TRBD1 (5 bases). The germline V gene encodes CDR1 MNHEY and CDR2 SMNVEV (reference sequence). With 2 bases removed from V and 6 bases from J, the gap between germline ends came to 16 bases. This CDR3 region has 15 residues. DNA of the CDR3: TGTGCCAGCAGTTTAGAAGGAACAGGTCTCTCTGAAGCTTTCTTT. This sequence encodes CASSLEGTGLSEAFF.